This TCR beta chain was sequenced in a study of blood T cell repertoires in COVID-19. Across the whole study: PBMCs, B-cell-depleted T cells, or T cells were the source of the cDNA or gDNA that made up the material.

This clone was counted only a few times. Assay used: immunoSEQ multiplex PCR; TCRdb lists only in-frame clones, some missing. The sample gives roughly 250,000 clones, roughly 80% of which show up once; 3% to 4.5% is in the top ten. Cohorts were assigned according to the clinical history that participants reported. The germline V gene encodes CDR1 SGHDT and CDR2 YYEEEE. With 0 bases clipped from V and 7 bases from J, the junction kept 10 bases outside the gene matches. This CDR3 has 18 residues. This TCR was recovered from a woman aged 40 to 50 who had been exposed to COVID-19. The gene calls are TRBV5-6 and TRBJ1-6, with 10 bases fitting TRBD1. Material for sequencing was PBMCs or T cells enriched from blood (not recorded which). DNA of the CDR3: TGTGCCAGCAGCTTGGCTGGAAGGGACAGGGGTCGCAATTCACCCCTCCACTTT. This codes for CASSLAGRDRGRNSPLHF. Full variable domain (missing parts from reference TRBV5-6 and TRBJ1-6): DAGVTQSPTHLIKTRGQQVTLRCSPKSGHDTVSWYQQALGQGPQFIFQYYEEEERQRGNFPDRFSGHQFPNYSSELNVNALLLGDSALYLCASSLAGRDRGRNSPLHFGNGTRLTVT.